One and the same sample provided the 15 T cell receptor beta chains below, sequenced in a study of vaccination and CD4 T cells after COVID-19. An Oncomine TCR Beta short-read assay was used to sequence the DNA from cultured CD4+ T cells. TCRdb ran MiXCR on the PCR reads and lists one entry per CDR3 protein. The sample contains approximately 3,100 distinct CDR3 sequences, about 49% of which appear only once. Described treatment: 10-day PBMC culture with coronavirus spike peptide pools or control peptides (ViraFEST assay). The antigens of these receptors remain unknown. Material: CD4+ T cells from blood, cultured in vitro. These TCRs come from a human donor who had recovered from COVID-19.

This clonotype was seen a single time. The chain joins TRBV7-2 to TRBJ2-2, with a weak D call TRBD1 (7 bases). The CDR3 extends over 15 amino acids. The germline CDR1 and CDR2 sequences are SGHTA and FQGNSA. Trimming stripped 3 bases from V and 5 bases from J, with 13 bases between. The CDR3 DNA reads TGTGCCAGCAGCTTCCAGGGGGGCGGAACCGGGGAGCTGTTTTTT. Translated: CASSFQGGGTGELFF.

This chain connects TRBV5-1 to TRBJ1-2; a weak D match, TRBD1 (6 bases). Germline V gene data show CDR1 as SGHRS and CDR2 as YFSETQ. This CDR3 has 15 residues. Trimming cost V 0 bases and J 2 bases, with 11 bases left between them. Here the CDR3 reads CASSLASGENYGYTF. The CDR3 region has the DNA TGCGCCAGCAGCTTGGCCTCAGGGGAAAACTATGGCTACACCTTC.

This clonotype was counted a few times. The rearrangement joins TRBV19 to TRBJ1-2; 11 bases are a match to TRBD1. This CDR3 is 16 amino acids long. Germline loops: CDR1 LNHDA, CDR2 SQIVND (reference sequence). The ends lost 6 bases at V and 1 base at J; junction bases unmatched: 7. CDR3 in amino acids: CASSLTGTGGNYGYTF. CDR3 nucleotides: TGTGCCAGTAGCCTAACCGGGACAGGGGGTAACTATGGCTACACCTTC.

The V gene is TRBV6-1, the J gene TRBJ2-7, with a weak D call TRBD2 (6 bases). The CDR3 sequence is 19 residues long. CDR1 MNHNS and CDR2 SASEGT come from the germline V gene. Deletions cut 5 bases from V and 4 bases from J, with 30 bases between. The CDR3 sequence: CASSPLAVGGALGRYEQYF. DNA for the CDR3: TGTGCCAGCAGTCCCTTAGCGGTGGGTGGGGCGCTAGGACGGTACGAGCAGTACTTC.

This clonotype has a handful of counts. J is TRBJ1-2 and V is TRBV2; TRBD1 matches 7 bases. The junction had 3 bases not matched to a gene; V was cut back by 2 bases and J by 6 bases. The CDR3 extends over 13 amino acids. Looked up from germline, CDR1 is SNHLY and CDR2 is FYNNEI. The chain's CDR3 is CASSERQGNGYTF. Written as DNA, the CDR3 is TGTGCCAGCAGTGAACGACAGGGTAATGGCTACACCTTC.

This clonotype was counted between two and nine times. CDR3 nucleotides: TGTGCCAGCAGCTTACTTGTCGGGGGAAACACCATATATTTT. Encoded protein: CASSLLVGGNTIYF. V gene TRBV7-9 combines with J gene TRBJ1-3; D is undetermined. The V end was cut by 2 bases, the J end by 4 bases, with 9 bases between. The germline V gene encodes CDR1 SEHNR and CDR2 FQNEAQ (reference sequence). The CDR3 runs to 14 residues.

This sequence joins TRBV19 and TRBJ2-7, with D possibly being TRBD2 (6 bases). Germline values: CDR1 LNHDA, CDR2 SQIVND (reference sequence). The CDR3 spans 16 residues. V gave up 4 bases and J gave up 0 bases, with 16 bases separating them. The CDR3 spells CASSSTGTLSSYEQYF. CDR3 bases: TGTGCCAGTAGTAGCACCGGGACTCTGAGCTCCTACGAGCAGTACTTC.

This clonotype is deemed medium-sized (0.01 to 0.1%). The V call is TRBV6-1, the J call TRBJ2-2, with no clear D. Germline V gene sequence: CDR1 MNHNS, CDR2 SASEGT. The V gene lost 5 bases and the J gene lost 0 bases, with 10 bases spanning the gap. CDR3 size: 15 residues. CDR3: CASSTGRANTGELFF. The CDR3 region has the DNA TGTGCCAGCAGTACGGGCCGAGCGAACACCGGGGAGCTGTTTTTT.

This clonotype was counted a few times. For the CDR3, the DNA is TGTGCCAGCAGTGGGGCCTATGGCTACACCTTC. Protein sequence: CASSGAYGYTF. The rearrangement joins TRBV6-1 to TRBJ1-2; D gene ambiguous. Trimming removed 4 bases from V and 4 bases from J, with 4 bases in between. Germline V gene lookup returns CDR1 MNHNS and CDR2 SASEGT. This CDR3 is built from 11 residues.

The chain uses TRBV6-1 and TRBJ2-7, with D unresolved. The germline gives CDR1 MNHNS, CDR2 SASEGT. The CDR3 contains 15 residues. The V end was cut by 1 base, the J end by 2 bases, with 12 bases between. For the CDR3, the DNA is TGTGCCAGCAGTGAAGAAAGGTCCGCCCCCTACGAGCAGTACTTC. Amino acids: CASSEERSAPYEQYF.

This clonotype ranks as medium-sized. This chain joins TRBV6-1 and TRBJ2-6, with D tentatively TRBD1 (6 bases). The ends were cut back, 9 bases at V and 8 bases at J, with 11 bases in the middle. The CDR3 loop spans 12 amino acids. CDR1 is MNHNS and CDR2 is SASEGT in the germline V gene. CDR3 nucleotide sequence: TGTGCCAGTCAGGGGCCGACCAACGTCCTGACTTTC. It is translated as CASQGPTNVLTF.

V gene TRBV28 combines with J gene TRBJ1-1; TRBD1 aligns across 8 bases. Germline CDR1 and CDR2: MDHEN and SYDVKM. The V gene end was trimmed by 2 bases and the J gene end by 5 bases; junction bases not matched to a gene: 4. The length of the CDR3 is 14 residues. CDR3 region: CASSLQGARTEAFF. The DNA for the CDR3 is TGTGCCAGCAGTTTACAGGGGGCGCGGACTGAAGCTTTCTTT. Full variable domain (remainder filled in from reference TRBV28 and TRBJ1-1): DVKVTQSSRYLVKRTGEKVFLECVQDMDHENMFWYRQDPGLGLRLIYFSYDVKMKEKGDIPEGYSVSREKKERFSLILESASTNQTSMYLCASSLQGARTEAFFGQGTRLTVV.

This clonotype came up a few times. The chain has TRBV30 and TRBJ1-5, with 8 bases identical to TRBD1. The germline V gene has CDR1 GTSNPN and CDR2 SVGIG (reference sequence). The ends lost 8 bases at V and 5 bases at J; junction bases unmatched: 11. The CDR3 runs 14 residues. The CDR3 protein is CAVQTGATYQPQHF. Written as DNA, the CDR3 is TGTGCCGTTCAGACAGGGGCGACGTATCAGCCCCAGCATTTT.

This clonotype was seen only once. Sequence at one end of the junction differs from germline and may be a read error. The gene calls are TRBV10-3 and TRBJ2-5, with TRBD2 identical over 9 bases. From germline, CDR1 is ENHRY and CDR2 SYGVKD. The CDR3 sequence is 17 residues long. CDR3 residues: CAIGDAAGGNGLETQYF. The CDR3 DNA is TGTGCCATCGGTGACGCAGCGGGAGGAAATGGATTAGAGACCCAGTACTTC.

V and J are TRBV7-9 and TRBJ1-3; 9 bases match TRBD1. Germline V gives CDR1 SEHNR, CDR2 FQNEAQ (reference sequence). The CDR3 consists of 17 residues. The trim removed 6 bases at V and 0 bases at J, leaving 9 bases unmatched. This CDR3 reads CASSPPGTGISGNTIYF. Written as DNA, the CDR3 is TGTGCCAGCAGTCCGCCCGGGACAGGGATCTCTGGAAACACCATATATTTT.